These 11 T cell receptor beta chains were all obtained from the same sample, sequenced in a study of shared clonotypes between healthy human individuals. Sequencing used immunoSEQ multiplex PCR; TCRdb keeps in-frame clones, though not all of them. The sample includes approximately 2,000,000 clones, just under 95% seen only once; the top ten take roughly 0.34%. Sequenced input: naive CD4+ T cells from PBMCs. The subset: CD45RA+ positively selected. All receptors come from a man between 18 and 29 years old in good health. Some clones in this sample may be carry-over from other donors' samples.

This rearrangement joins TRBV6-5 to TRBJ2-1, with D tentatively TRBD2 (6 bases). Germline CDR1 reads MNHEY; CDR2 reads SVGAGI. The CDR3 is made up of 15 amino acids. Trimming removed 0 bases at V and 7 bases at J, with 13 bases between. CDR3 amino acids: CASSYSPGVFNEQFF. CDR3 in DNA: TGTGCCAGCAGTTACTCGCCGGGAGTTTTTAATGAGCAGTTCTTC.

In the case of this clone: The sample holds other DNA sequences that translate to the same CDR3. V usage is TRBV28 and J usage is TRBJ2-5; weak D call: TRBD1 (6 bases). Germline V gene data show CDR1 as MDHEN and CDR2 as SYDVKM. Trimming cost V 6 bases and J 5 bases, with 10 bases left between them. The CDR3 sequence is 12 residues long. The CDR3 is CASSLTGETQYF. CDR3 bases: TGTGCCAGCAGCTTAACAGGGGAGACCCAGTACTTC.

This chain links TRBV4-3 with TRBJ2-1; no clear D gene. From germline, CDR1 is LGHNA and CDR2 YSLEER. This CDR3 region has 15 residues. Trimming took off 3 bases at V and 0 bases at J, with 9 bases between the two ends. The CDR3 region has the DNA TGCGCCAGCAGCCAGGGCCGGAGCTCCTACAATGAGCAGTTCTTC. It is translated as CASSQGRSSYNEQFF.

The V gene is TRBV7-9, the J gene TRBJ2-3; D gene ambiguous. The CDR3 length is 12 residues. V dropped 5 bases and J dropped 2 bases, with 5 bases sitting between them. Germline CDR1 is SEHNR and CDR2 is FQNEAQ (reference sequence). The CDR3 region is CASSPITDTQYF. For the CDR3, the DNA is TGTGCCAGCAGCCCAATCACAGATACGCAGTATTTT.

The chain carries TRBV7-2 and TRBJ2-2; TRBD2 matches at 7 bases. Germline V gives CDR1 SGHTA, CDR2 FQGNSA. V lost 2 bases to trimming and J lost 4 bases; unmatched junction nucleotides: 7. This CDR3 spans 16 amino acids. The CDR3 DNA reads TGTGCCAGCAGCTTATTCCGGGGAGGGAGCACCGGGGAGCTGTTTTTT. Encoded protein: CASSLFRGGSTGELFF.

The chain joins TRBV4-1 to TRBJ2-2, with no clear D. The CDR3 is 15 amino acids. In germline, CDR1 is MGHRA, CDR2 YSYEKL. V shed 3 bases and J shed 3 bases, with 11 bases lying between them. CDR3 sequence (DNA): TGCGCCAGCAGCCAGCGGAAATCGGACACCGGGGAGCTGTTTTTT. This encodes CASSQRKSDTGELFF.

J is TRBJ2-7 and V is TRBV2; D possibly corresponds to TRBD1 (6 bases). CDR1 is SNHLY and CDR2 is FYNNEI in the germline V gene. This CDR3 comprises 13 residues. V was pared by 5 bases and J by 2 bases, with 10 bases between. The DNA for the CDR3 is TGTGCCAGCAGTTACACAGGGACCTACGAGCAGTACTTC. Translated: CASSYTGTYEQYF.

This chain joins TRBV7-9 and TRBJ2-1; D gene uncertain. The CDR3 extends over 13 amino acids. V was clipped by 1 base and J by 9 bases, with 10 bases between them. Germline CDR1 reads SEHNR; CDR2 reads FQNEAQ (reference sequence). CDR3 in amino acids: CASSLVVESEQFF. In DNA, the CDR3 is TGTGCCAGCAGCTTAGTGGTGGAAAGTGAGCAGTTCTTC.

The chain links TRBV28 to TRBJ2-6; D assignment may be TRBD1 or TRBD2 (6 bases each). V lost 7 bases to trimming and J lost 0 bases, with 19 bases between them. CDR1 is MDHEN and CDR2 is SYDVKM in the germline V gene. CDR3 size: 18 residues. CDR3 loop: CASITGPGATSGANVLTF. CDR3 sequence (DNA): TGTGCCAGCATCACGGGGCCGGGGGCCACCTCTGGGGCCAACGTCCTGACTTTC.

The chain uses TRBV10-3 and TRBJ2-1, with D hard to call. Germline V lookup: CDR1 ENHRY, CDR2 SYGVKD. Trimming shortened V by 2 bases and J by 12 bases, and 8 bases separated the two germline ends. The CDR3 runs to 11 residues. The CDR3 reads CAISEGLWQFF. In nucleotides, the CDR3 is TGTGCCATCAGTGAGGGTTTATGGCAGTTCTTC.

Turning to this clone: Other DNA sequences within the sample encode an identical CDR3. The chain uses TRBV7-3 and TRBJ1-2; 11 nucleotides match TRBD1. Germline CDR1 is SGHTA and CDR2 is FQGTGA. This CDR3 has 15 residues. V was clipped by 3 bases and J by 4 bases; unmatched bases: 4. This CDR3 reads CASSLDGTGGYGYTF. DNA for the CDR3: TGTGCCAGCAGCTTGGACGGGACAGGGGGCTATGGCTACACCTTC.